This TCR beta chain comes out of a study of shared clonotypes between healthy human individuals. Repertoires were generated with immunoSEQ multiplex PCR, while TCRdb's copy carries only in-frame clones and drops some. The data contain some 550,000 clones, around 97% of them singletons. The CDR3 sequence is 15 residues long. Germline V gene lookup returns CDR1 SGHRS and CDR2 YFSETQ. The V segment lost 5 bases and the J segment 7 bases; nucleotides outside the gene matches: 6. This TCR was sampled from a woman in her thirties in good health. V is TRBV5-1 and J is TRBJ2-1; 13 nucleotides agree with TRBD2. Sequenced input: naive CD4+ T cells sorted from blood. Subset given: CD45RA+ positively selected. The CDR3 loop reads CASRGRTSGSNEQFF. The CDR3 DNA sequence: TGCGCCAGCAGGGGGAGGACTAGCGGGAGTAATGAGCAGTTCTTC.